The clone carrying this T cell receptor beta chain came up a few times. The source of the sample is a study of CD8 T cells in ankylosing spondylitis. From the 5' RACE reads, TCRdb called clonotypes with MiXCR, one entry per CDR3 protein. Among about 160,000 distinct CDR3 sequences, approximately 44% were seen once, and the ten largest hold 13% to 15%. The V and J ends lost 1 base and 0 bases respectively, with 10 bases between them. The CDR3 consists of 16 residues. The germline CDR1 and CDR2 sequences are LGHNA and YSLEER. This clonotype was obtained from a male donor with ankylosing spondylitis. The sample taken for sequencing was synovial fluid, either unsorted or a sorted T cell fraction (not recorded which). This chain links TRBV4-3 with TRBJ2-1; tentative D call: TRBD1 (6 bases). The CDR3: CASSQAGASSYNEQFF. The CDR3 region has the DNA TGCGCCAGCAGCCAAGCAGGGGCCAGCTCCTACAATGAGCAGTTCTTC.